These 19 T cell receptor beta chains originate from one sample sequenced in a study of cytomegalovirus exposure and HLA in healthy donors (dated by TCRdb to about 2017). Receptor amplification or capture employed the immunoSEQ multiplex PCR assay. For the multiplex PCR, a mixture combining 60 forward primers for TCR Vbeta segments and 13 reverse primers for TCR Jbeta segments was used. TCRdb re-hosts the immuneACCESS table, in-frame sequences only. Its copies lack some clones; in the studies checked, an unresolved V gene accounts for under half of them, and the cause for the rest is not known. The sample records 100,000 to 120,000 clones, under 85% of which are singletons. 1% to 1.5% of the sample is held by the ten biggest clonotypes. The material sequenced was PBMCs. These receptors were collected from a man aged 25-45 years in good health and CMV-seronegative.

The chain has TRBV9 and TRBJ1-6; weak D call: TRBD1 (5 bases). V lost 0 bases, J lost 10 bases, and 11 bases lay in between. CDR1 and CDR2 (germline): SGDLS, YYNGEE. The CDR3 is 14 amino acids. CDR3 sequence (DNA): TGTGCCAGCAGCGTAGTCGGGGGTCTCTCACCCCTCCACTTT. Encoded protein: CASSVVGGLSPLHF.

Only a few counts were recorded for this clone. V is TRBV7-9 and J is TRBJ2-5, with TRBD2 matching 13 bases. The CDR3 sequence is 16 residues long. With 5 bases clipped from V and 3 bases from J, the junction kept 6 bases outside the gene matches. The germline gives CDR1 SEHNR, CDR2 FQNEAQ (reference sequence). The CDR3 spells CASSHPGLAGKETQYF. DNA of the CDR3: TGTGCCAGCAGCCATCCGGGACTAGCGGGAAAAGAGACCCAGTACTTC.

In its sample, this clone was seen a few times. The CDR3 DNA is TGCGCCAGCAGTGATACGAGCGGGAGGGTAAAAGAGACCCAGTACTTC. Its protein product is CASSDTSGRVKETQYF. The chain employs TRBV10-1 and TRBJ2-5, with 10 nucleotides matching TRBD2. Germline-derived CDR1 and CDR2 are WNHNN and SYGVQD (reference sequence). The CDR3 has 16 residues. V was clipped by 3 bases and J by 3 bases; unmatched bases: 7.

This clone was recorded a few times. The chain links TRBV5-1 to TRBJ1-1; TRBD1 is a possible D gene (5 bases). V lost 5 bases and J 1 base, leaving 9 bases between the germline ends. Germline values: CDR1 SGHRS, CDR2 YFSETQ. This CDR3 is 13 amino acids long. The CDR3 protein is CASSFGGNTEAFF. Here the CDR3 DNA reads TGCGCCAGCAGTTTCGGGGGGAACACTGAAGCTTTCTTT.

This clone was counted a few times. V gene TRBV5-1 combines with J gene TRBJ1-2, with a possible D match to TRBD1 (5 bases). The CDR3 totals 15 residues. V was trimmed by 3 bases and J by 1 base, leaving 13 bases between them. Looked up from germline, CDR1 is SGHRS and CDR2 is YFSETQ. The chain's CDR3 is CASSSLLQGNYGYTF. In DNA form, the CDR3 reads TGCGCCAGCAGCTCTCTTCTCCAGGGTAACTATGGCTACACCTTC. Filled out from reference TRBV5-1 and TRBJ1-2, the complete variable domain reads KAGVTQTPRYLIKTRGQQVTLSCSPISGHRSVSWYQQTPGQGLQFLFEYFSETQRNKGNFPGRFSGRQFSNSRSEMNVSTLELGDSALYLCASSSLLQGNYGYTFGSGTRLTVV.

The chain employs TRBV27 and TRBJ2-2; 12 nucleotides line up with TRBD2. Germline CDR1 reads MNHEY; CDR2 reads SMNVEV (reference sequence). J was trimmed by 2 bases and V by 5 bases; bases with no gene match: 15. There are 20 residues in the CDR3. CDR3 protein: CASSLKTSGRNAKNTGELFF. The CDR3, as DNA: TGTGCCAGCAGTCTAAAGACTAGCGGGAGAAACGCCAAAAACACCGGGGAGCTGTTTTTT.

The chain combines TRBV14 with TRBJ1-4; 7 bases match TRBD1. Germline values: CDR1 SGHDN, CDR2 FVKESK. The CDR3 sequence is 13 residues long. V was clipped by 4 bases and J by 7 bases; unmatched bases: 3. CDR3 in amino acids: CASSRDSFEKLFF. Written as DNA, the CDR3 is TGTGCCAGCAGCCGGGACAGCTTTGAAAAACTGTTTTTT.

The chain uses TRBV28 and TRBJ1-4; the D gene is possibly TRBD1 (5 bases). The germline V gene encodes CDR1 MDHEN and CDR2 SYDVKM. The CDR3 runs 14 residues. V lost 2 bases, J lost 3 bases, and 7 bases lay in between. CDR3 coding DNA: TGTGCCAGCAGTTTAGGGGGGGCTAATGAAAAACTGTTTTTT. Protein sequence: CASSLGGANEKLFF.

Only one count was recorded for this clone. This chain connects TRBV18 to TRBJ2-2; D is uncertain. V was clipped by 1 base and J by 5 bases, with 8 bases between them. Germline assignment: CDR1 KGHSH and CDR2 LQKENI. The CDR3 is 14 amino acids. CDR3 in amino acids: CASSPLTATGELFF. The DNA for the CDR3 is TGTGCCAGCTCACCACTTACAGCAACCGGGGAGCTGTTTTTT.

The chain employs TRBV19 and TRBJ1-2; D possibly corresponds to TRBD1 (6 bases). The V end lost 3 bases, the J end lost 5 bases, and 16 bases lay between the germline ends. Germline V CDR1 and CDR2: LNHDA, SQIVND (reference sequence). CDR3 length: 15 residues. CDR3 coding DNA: TGTGCCAGTAGTATTTCTCCACAGGGAAAATATGGCTACACCTTC. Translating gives CASSISPQGKYGYTF.

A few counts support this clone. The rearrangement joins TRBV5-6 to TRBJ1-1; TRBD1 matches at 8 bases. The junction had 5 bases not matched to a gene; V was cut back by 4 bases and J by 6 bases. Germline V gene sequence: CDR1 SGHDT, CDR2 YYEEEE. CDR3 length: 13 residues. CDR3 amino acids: CASSRIQGAEAFF. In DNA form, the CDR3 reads TGTGCCAGCAGCCGGATACAGGGGGCTGAAGCTTTCTTT.

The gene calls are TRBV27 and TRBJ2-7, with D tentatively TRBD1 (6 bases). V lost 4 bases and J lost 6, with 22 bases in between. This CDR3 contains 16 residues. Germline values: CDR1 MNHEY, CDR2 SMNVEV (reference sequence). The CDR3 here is CASSYYLGSGVSEQYF. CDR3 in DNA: TGTGCCAGCAGTTACTATTTGGGTTCAGGGGTTTCCGAGCAGTACTTC.

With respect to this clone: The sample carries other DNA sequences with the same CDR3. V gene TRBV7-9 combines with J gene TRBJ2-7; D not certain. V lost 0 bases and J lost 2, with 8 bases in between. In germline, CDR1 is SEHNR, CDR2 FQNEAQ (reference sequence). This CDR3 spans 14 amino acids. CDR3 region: CASSLARTAYEQYF. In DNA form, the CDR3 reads TGTGCCAGCAGCTTAGCGCGAACAGCCTACGAGCAGTACTTC.

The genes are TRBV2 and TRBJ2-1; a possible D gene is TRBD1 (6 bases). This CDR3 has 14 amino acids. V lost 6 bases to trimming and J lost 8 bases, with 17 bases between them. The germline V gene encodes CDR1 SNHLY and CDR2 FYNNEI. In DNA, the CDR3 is TGTGCCAGCAGCTTGGGCAGGGGTAGAGATGAGCAGTTCTTC. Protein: CASSLGRGRDEQFF. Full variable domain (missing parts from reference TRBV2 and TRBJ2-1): EPEVTQTPSHQVTQMGQEVILRCVPISNHLYFYWYRQILGQKVEFLVSFYNNEISEKSEIFDDQFSVERPDGSNFTLKIRSTKLEDSAMYFCASSLGRGRDEQFFGPGTRLTVL.

The DNA of the CDR3 is TGTGCCAGTAGTCCACGGACAGGGTTTTCTCAGCCCCAGCATTTT. Translation: CASSPRTGFSQPQHF. The V gene is TRBV19, the J gene TRBJ1-5, with 8 bases that match TRBD1. Germline CDR1 is LNHDA and CDR2 is SQIVND (reference sequence). The CDR3 has 15 residues. V gave up 5 bases and J gave up 6 bases; unmatched junction bases: 9.

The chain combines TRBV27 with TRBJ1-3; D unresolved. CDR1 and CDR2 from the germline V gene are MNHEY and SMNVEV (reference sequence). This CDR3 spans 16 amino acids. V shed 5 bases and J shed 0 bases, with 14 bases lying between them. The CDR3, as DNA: TGTGCCAGCAGTCCGGTCAGGCCCAGCTCTGGAAACACCATATATTTT. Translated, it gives CASSPVRPSSGNTIYF.

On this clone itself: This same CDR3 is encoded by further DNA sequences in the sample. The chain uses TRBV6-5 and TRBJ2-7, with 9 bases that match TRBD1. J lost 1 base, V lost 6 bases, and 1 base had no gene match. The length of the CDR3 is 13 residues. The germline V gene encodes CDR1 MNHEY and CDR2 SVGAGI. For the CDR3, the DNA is TGTGCCAGCAGCGGACAGGGGTCCTACGAGCAGTACTTC. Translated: CASSGQGSYEQYF.

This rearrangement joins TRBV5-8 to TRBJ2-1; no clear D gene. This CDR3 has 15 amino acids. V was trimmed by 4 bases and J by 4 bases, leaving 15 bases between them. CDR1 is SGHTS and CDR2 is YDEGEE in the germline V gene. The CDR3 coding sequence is TGTGCCAGCAGCCCCTATGCGGATTCGTACAATGAGCAGTTCTTC. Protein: CASSPYADSYNEQFF.

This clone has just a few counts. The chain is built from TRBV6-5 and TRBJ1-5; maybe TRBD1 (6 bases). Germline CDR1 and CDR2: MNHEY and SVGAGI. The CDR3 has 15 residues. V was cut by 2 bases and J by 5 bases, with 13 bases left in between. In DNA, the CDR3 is TGTGCCAGCAGTTACACAGGGCTTCTGGATCAGCCCCAGCATTTT. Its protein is CASSYTGLLDQPQHF.